This paragraph reports one T cell receptor beta chain. This clonotype is termed medium-sized (0.01 to 0.1%). No cognate antigen has been identified for it. The record has no base qualities; no much larger clone is one base away. The record originates from a study of molecular identifiers for immune sequencing clone quantification (dated 2018 in TCRdb). Study-wide context: For a replicate experiment, RNA from roughly 20,000 or 100,000 naive CD8 T cells was divided into five aliquots, of which four were sequenced. CD8 T cells were used in a methods study to benchmark molecular-identifier clustering-based TCR repertoire sequencing (MIDCIRS) and TCR RNA copy counting.

Libraries of naive CD8 T cells were built from anywhere between about 17,000 and 1,000,000 sorted cells, with 10%, 30% or 50% of the purified RNA used. Naive CD8 T cells were FACS-sorted as CD8+CD4-CCR7+CD45RA+ on a BD FACSAria II into RLT Plus buffer. To test detection sensitivity, Jurkat RNA equivalent to more than 9 TCR copies was spiked into samples of about 18,000-1,000,000 naive CD8 T cells. CD8 T cells were enriched with RosetteSep CD8+ T Cell Enrichment Cocktail and Ficoll-Paque, followed by ACK red cell lysis. Library prep was done by PCR. Instrument on record: Illumina HiSeq 4000. Bulk TCR libraries were made following a previously described method, with the TCR primers given in Table S5. Total RNA was purified with the Qiagen AllPrep DNA/RNA kit. Before analysis, reads from multiple sequencing runs of one library were combined. On the study's bioinformatics: Reads were retained only if an exact TCR constant sequence was present, and the retained reads were trimmed to 150 nt and grouped according to their 12-nt molecular barcodes. Reads within each barcode group were sub-clustered using a 15% Levenshtein threshold, and quality-weighted consensus sequences were constructed for each RNA molecule. Non-functional sequences were excluded, and lower-count sequences lying one edit away from another sequence were also excluded. Based on fitting two negative binomial distributions, any barcode sub-cluster with under 20% of the maximum read count was discarded. TCRdb applied fastp at Q25 and MiXCR to the public reads, then kept only in-frame beta chains. Identical CDR3 proteins give one entry, which carries the most common genes and DNA. TCRdb's processing, not the study's, gives the V and J calls here. For this sample there are about 6,100 distinct CDR3 sequences; approximately 15% appear just once. The ten largest clones take up less than 3% of the sample.

Results the study describes overall, beyond this receptor: Naive libraries contained spiked-in Jurkat TCR RNA (roughly 10 copies' worth), which is not part of the donor repertoire. Without barcode sub-clustering, chimeric consensus sequences inflated TCR diversity; chimeras reached as high as 47%. Modeling estimated 3 to 3.5 recovered TCR RNA copies per cell, compared with approximately 9.5 by digital PCR, which implies 30% to 35% capture efficiency. Spiked-in Jurkat TCR RNA equivalent to a single cell was reported to be detectable even among 850,000 to 1,000,000 naive CD8 T cells. In CMV-specific effector cells, over 99% of molecules were held by clones above 20 RNA copies, whereas under 1% of molecules were held by such clones in naive cells. Identical TCR molecules sharing a barcode could cause highly expanded clone sizes to be underestimated.

Input material: naive CD8+ T cells from blood, with Jurkat cell RNA spiked in. Reading the label with the study, this specimen's cell subset or site is: FACS-sorted CD8+CD4-CCR7+CD45RA+ naive T cells. The receptor comes from a human donor in good health. Some libraries in this study had Jurkat cell RNA spiked in.

Here is the DNA: TGTGCCAGCAGCTTCCGGATTGGAGGAACAGATACGCAGTATTTT. Its protein reads: CASSFRIGGTDTQYF. The rearranged segments are TRBV7-9 and TRBJ2-3, and the D gene may be TRBD2, 5 bases matching. The junction shows trimming of 3 bases on V and 3 bases on J, plus 13 bases between the germline ends. Counted from cysteine to phenylalanine, this CDR3 has 15 amino acids. Of the read, only the CDR3 DNA is kept; its 45 bases are in frame from base 1. Sequences SEHNR (CDR1) and FQNEAQ (CDR2) are obtained from the germline V gene (reference sequence).